This TCR beta chain was sequenced for a study of CD8+CD57+ T cells in acquired aplastic anemia. Study-level results: Researchers report that around 30 CD8+ CDR3 sequences appeared in both patients and controls. Researchers reported that CD8+ Simpson's diversity was not significantly different in patients versus controls.

The sequenced patients had an expansion of CD8+CD57+ cells seen by flow cytometry. Untreated patients provided the blood samples, with no therapy given before sampling. Genomic DNA was employed as the template in profiling TCR beta VDJ and CDR3. TCRdb re-analysed the reads in MiXCR, keeping a single row per CDR3 protein. This sample carries under 500,000 distinct CDR3 sequences, around 30% of them seen once, and the ten largest clones take around 0.82%. Many counts were recorded for this clonotype. The antigen is not known. Sample: sorted CD4+, CD8+, or CD8+CD57+ T cells (not recorded which) from PBMCs. The sequence derives from a human donor with aplastic anemia.

CDR3 nucleotide sequence: TGCAGCGGAGCGGGAGCCGAAGATACGCAGTATTTT. Its translation is CSGAGAEDTQYF. The chain joins TRBV29-1 to TRBJ2-3, with 8 bases aligning to TRBD2. With 7 bases clipped from V and 5 bases from J, the junction kept 5 bases outside the gene matches. This CDR3 has 12 amino acids. Germline CDR1 reads SQVTM; CDR2 reads ANQGSEA.